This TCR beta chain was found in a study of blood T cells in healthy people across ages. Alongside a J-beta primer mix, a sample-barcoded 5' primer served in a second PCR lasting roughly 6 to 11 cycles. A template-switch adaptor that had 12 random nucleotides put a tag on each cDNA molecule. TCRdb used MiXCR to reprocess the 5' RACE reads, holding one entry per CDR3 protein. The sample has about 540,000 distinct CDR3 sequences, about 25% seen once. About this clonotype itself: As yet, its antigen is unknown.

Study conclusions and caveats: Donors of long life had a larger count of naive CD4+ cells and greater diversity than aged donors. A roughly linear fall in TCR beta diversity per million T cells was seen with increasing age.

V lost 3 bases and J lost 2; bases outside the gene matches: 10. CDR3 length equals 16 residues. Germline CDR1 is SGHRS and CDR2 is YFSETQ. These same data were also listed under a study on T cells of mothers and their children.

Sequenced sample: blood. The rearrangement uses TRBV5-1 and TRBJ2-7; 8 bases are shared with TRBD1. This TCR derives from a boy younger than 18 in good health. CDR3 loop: CASSSRQGPFPYEQYF. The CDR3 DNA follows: TGCGCCAGCAGCTCTCGACAGGGGCCCTTCCCCTACGAGCAGTACTTC.